This TCR beta chain came from a study of Ad26.COV2.S vaccination and SARS-CoV-2 variants. V lost 1 base, J lost 6 bases, and 0 bases stayed unmatched. Looked up from germline, CDR1 is KGHDR and CDR2 is SFDVKD. The CDR3 runs 14 residues. This table comes from immunoSEQ multiplex PCR, and its TCRdb copy is limited to in-frame clones, with some not included. Of 300,000 to 400,000 clones in the sample, roughly 90% were seen once. The treatment is: roughly 19 received Ad26.COV2.S at low or high dose, single or two shots; five or six received placebo; per-sample allocation not given. Samples came from day 63 after the first vaccine or placebo injection.

The sequencing here drew on peripheral blood, taken in a trial of Ad26.COV2.S vaccine versus placebo. The chain joins TRBV24-1 to TRBJ2-1; 9 bases are shared with TRBD2. This clonotype was sampled from a person aged 18-65 years who received the Ad26.COV2.S COVID-19 vaccine or a placebo. CDR3 DNA sequence: TGTGCCACCAGTGATTTACTAGCGGGCAATGAGCAGTTCTTC. This sequence encodes CATSDLLAGNEQFF.